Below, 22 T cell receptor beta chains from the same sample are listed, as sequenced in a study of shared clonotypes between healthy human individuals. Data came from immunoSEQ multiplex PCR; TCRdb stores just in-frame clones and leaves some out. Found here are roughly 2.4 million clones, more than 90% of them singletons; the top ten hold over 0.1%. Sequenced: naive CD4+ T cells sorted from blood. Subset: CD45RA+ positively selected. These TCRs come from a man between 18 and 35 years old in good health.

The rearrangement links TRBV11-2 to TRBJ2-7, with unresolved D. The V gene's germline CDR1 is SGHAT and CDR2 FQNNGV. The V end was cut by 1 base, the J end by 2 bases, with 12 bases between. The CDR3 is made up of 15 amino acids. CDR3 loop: CASSLVVGSTYEQYF. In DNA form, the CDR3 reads TGTGCCAGCAGCTTAGTAGTCGGGTCTACCTACGAGCAGTACTTC.

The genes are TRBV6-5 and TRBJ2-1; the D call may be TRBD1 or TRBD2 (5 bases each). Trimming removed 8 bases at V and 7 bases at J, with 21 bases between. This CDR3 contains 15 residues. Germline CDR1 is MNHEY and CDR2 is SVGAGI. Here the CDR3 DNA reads TGTGCCAGCGGCTATCGTAAGGGACCGACTAATGAGCAGTTCTTC. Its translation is CASGYRKGPTNEQFF.

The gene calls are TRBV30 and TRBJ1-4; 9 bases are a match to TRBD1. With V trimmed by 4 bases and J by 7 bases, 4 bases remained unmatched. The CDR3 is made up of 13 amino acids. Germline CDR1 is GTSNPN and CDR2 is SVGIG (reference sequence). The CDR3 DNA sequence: TGTGCCTGGAAGGGACAGGGTTCTGAAAAACTGTTTTTT. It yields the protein CAWKGQGSEKLFF.

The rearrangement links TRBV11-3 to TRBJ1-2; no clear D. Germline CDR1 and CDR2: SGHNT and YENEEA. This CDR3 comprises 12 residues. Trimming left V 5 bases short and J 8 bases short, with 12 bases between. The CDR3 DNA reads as TGTGCCAGCAGCGCTGGAGGCATCGGCTACACCTTC. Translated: CASSAGGIGYTF.

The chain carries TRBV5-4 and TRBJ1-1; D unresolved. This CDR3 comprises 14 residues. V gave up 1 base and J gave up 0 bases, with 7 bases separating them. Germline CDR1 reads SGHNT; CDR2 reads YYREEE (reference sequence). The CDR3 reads CASSLFGLNTEAFF. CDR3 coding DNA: TGTGCCAGCAGCTTGTTTGGACTGAACACTGAAGCTTTCTTT.

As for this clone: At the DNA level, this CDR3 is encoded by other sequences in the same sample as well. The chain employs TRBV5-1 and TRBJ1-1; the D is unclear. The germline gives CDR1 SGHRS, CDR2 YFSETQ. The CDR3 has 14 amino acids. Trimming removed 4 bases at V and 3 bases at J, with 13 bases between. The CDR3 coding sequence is TGCGCCAGCAGCCCAAGAACCGGGGACACTGAAGCTTTCTTT. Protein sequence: CASSPRTGDTEAFF.

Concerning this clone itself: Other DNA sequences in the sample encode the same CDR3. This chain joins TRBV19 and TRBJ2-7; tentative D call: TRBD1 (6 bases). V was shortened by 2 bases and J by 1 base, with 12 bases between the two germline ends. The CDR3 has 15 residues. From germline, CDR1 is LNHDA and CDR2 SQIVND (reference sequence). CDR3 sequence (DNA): TGTGCCAGTAGTATAACAGGACAGTCATCCTACGAGCAGTACTTC. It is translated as CASSITGQSSYEQYF.

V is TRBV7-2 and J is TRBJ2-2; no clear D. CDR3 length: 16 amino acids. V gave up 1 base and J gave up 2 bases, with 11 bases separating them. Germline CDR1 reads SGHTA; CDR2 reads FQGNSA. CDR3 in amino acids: CASSLVGSFNTGELFF. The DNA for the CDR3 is TGTGCCAGCAGCTTAGTGGGCAGCTTTAACACCGGGGAGCTGTTTTTT.

The DNA of the CDR3 is TGTGCCAGCAGTCAAGGACAGGGGGGGTACTATGGCTACACCTTC. It yields the protein CASSQGQGGYYGYTF. The V call is TRBV6-6, the J call TRBJ1-2, with 10 bases that match TRBD1. The CDR3 loop spans 15 amino acids. Trimming cost V 5 bases and J 3 bases; bases outside gene matches: 6. The germline gives CDR1 MNHNY, CDR2 SVGAGI (reference sequence).

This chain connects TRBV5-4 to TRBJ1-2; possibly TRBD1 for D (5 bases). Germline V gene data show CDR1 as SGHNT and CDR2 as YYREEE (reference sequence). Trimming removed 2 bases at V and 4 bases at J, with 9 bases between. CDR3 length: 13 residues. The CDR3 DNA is TGTGCCAGCAGCTTCGGCAGGGCCTATGGCTACACCTTC. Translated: CASSFGRAYGYTF.

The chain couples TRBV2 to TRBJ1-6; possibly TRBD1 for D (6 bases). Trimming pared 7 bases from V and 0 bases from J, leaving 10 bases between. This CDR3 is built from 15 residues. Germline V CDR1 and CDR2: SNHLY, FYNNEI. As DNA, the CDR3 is TGTGCCAGCATTCTGGACAGCTCCTATAATTCACCCCTCCACTTT. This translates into CASILDSSYNSPLHF.

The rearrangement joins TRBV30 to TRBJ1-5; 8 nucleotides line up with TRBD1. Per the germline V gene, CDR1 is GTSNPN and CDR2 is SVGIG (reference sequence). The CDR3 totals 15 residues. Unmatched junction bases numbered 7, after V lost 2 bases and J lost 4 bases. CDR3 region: CAWSFGQGKNQPQHF. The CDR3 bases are TGTGCCTGGAGTTTTGGACAGGGTAAGAATCAGCCCCAGCATTTT.

This CDR3 reads CSPWYQETQYF. For the CDR3, the DNA is TGCAGTCCCTGGTACCAAGAGACCCAGTACTTC. This sequence joins TRBV20-1 and TRBJ2-5; D is unclear. The V and J ends lost 8 bases and 0 bases respectively, with 7 bases between them. Per germline, CDR1 DFQATT and CDR2 SNEGSKA (reference sequence). The CDR3 runs to 11 residues.

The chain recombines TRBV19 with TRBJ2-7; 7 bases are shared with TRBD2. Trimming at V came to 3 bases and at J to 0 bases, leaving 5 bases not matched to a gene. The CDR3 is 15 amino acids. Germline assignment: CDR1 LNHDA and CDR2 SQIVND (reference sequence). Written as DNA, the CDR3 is TGTGCCAGTAGTATCGGGCGGGAGATCTCCTACGAGCAGTACTTC. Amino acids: CASSIGREISYEQYF.

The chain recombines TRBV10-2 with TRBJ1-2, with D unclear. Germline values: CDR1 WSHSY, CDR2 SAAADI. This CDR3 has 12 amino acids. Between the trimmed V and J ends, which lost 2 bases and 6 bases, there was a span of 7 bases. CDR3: CASSEQANGYTF. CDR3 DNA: TGCGCCAGCAGTGAGCAAGCAAATGGCTACACCTTC.

CDR3 nucleotides: TGTGCCAGCAGCTTCTCCGGGACATTCCAAGAGACCCAGTACTTC. The encoded protein is CASSFSGTFQETQYF. V and J are TRBV6-6 and TRBJ2-5; possibly TRBD1 for D (6 bases). The CDR3 loop spans 15 amino acids. The ends were cut back, 6 bases at V and 1 base at J, with 15 bases in the middle. Looked up from germline, CDR1 is MNHNY and CDR2 is SVGAGI (reference sequence).

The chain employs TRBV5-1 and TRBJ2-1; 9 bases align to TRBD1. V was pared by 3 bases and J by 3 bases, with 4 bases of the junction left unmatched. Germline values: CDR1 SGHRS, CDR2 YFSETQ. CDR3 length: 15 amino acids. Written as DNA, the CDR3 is TGCGCCAGCAGCTCACAGGGGGCCGGCTACAATGAGCAGTTCTTC. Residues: CASSSQGAGYNEQFF.

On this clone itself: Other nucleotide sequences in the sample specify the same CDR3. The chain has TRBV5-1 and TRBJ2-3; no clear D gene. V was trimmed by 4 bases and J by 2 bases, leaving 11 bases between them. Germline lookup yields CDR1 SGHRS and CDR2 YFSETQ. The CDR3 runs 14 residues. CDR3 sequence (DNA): TGCGCCAGCAGCCCGACTGGGGACACAGATACGCAGTATTTT. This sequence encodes CASSPTGDTDTQYF.

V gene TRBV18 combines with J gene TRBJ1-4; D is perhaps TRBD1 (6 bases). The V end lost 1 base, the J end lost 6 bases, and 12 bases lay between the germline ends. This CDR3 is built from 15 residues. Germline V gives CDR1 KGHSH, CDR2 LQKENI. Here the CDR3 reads CASSPRAGADEKLFF. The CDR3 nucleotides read TGTGCCAGCTCACCACGGGCAGGGGCTGATGAAAAACTGTTTTTT.

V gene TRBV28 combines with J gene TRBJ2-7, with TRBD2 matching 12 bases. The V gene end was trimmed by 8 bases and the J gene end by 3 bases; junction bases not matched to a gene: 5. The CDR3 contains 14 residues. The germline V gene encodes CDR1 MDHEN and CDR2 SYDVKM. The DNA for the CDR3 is TGTGCCAGCCAACGGACTAGCGGGGACTACGAGCAGTACTTC. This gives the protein CASQRTSGDYEQYF. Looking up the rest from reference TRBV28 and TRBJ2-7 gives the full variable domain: DVKVTQSSRYLVKRTGEKVFLECVQDMDHENMFWYRQDPGLGLRLIYFSYDVKMKEKGDIPEGYSVSREKKERFSLILESASTNQTSMYLCASQRTSGDYEQYFGPGTRLTVT.

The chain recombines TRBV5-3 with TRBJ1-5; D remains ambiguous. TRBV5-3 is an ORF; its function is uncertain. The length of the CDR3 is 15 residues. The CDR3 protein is CATSLGWRVGQPQHF. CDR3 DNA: TGTGCAACAAGCTTGGGTTGGAGGGTCGGTCAGCCCCAGCATTTT.

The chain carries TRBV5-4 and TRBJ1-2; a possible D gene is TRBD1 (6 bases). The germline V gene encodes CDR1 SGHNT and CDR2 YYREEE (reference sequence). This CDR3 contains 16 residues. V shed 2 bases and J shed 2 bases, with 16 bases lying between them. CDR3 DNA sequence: TGTGCCAGCAGCTTCTATTACAGGGCGGGGAACTATGGCTACACCTTC. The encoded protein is CASSFYYRAGNYGYTF. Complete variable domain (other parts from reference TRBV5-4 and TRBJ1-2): ETGVTQSPTHLIKTRGQQVTLRCSSQSGHNTVSWYQQALGQGPQFIFQYYREEENGRGNFPPRFSGLQFPNYSSELNVNALELDDSALYLCASSFYYRAGNYGYTFGSGTRLTVV.